The T cell receptor beta chain under discussion was sequenced for a study of cytomegalovirus exposure and HLA in healthy donors. The CDR3 covers 14 residues. Looked up from germline, CDR1 is MNHEY and CDR2 is SMNVEV (reference sequence). Trimming shortened V by 3 bases and J by 2 bases, and 5 bases separated the two germline ends. The protocol was immunoSEQ multiplex PCR, while the TCRdb copy is restricted to in-frame clones and leaves out a portion. The sample has a few hundred thousand clones, roughly 90% seen once. Of note for this clone: The target antigen is unknown.

Study-wide results and caveats: Within the approximately 110 validation repertoires, first-cohort TCR clusters tended to co-occur, according to a later analysis. A classifier reportedly called cytomegalovirus status with high sensitivity and specificity.

The rearrangement joins TRBV27 to TRBJ2-6; D is unresolved. The receptor was derived from a woman aged 18-29 years in good health and CMV-seronegative. Sequenced: PBMCs. In DNA, the CDR3 is TGTGCCAGCAGTTTGGCAGCTGGGGCCAACGTCCTGACTTTC. This codes for CASSLAAGANVLTF.